This T cell receptor beta chain was recorded in a study of blood T cells in healthy people across ages. Losses at the gene ends were 6 bases for V and 5 bases for J; bases not matched to a gene: 5. The CDR3 has 14 residues. Germline V gene data show CDR1 as MNHNS and CDR2 as SASEGT. Whole-study findings and limits: Age showed a roughly linear inverse relationship with TCR beta diversity per million T cells.

Each donor was a healthy Caucasian individual from Russia, aged roughly 6 to 90. This clonotype was observed a few times. Antigen: not known. Sample-barcoded 5' priming and a J-beta primer mix drove a second PCR of roughly 7 to 11 cycles. TCRdb reprocessed the 5' RACE reads via MiXCR and lists one record per CDR3 protein. The repertoire has some 1.6 million distinct CDR3 sequences, roughly 32% of them found once; the top ten carry 11%. The rearrangement uses TRBV6-1 and TRBJ1-2; TRBD1 matches at 11 bases. The sample taken for sequencing was blood. The TCR comes from a woman in her twenties or thirties in good health. In DNA form, the CDR3 reads TGTGCCAGCAGGGCAGGACAGGGGGCTTATGGCTACACCTTC. This encodes CASRAGQGAYGYTF.